The next 10 T cell receptor beta chains were all read from a single sample in a study of blood T cell repertoires in COVID-19. Assay used: immunoSEQ multiplex PCR; TCRdb lists only in-frame clones, some missing. The sample carries more than 150,000 clones, about nine tenths recorded once. The material sequenced was peripheral blood. These receptors all stem from a man between 70 and 80 years old with active or convalescent COVID-19.

The DNA for the CDR3 is TGTGCCGTGTACGAGGGGGCCTATGGCTACACCTTC. Amino acid sequence: CAVYEGAYGYTF. The chain combines TRBV19 with TRBJ1-2; the match to TRBD1 covers 7 bases. The V and J ends lost 11 bases and 4 bases, in that order; junction bases with no gene match: 7. Germline-derived CDR1 and CDR2 are LNHDA and SQIVND (reference sequence). The CDR3 loop spans 12 amino acids.

The chain joins TRBV27 to TRBJ1-6; D remains ambiguous. The CDR3 runs 14 residues. Per the germline V gene, CDR1 is MNHEY and CDR2 is SMNVEV (reference sequence). V lost 6 bases and J 6 bases, leaving 12 bases between the germline ends. The CDR3 is CASSWLEVNSPLHF. The CDR3 DNA reads as TGTGCCAGCAGCTGGTTGGAGGTTAATTCACCCCTCCACTTT.

J is TRBJ2-7 and V is TRBV28; D not resolved. Germline CDR1 and CDR2: MDHEN and SYDVKM. With 5 bases removed from V and 2 bases from J, the gap between germline ends came to 10 bases. This CDR3 is 13 amino acids long. As DNA, the CDR3 is TGTGCCAGCAGTACCGTGATAGCCTACGAGCAGTACTTC. Translating gives CASSTVIAYEQYF.

V and J are TRBV30 and TRBJ1-4; D possibly corresponds to TRBD1 (6 bases). CDR3 length: 16 residues. V was trimmed by 5 bases and J by 8 bases, leaving 24 bases between them. CDR1 and CDR2 (germline): GTSNPN, SVGIG (reference sequence). The chain's CDR3 is CAWGTGRGEAGEKLFF. CDR3 DNA: TGTGCCTGGGGAACAGGGAGGGGAGAAGCGGGGGAAAAACTGTTTTTT.

This chain joins TRBV9 and TRBJ2-5; D unresolved. V shed 0 bases and J shed 2 bases, with 5 bases lying between them. The V gene's germline CDR1 is SGDLS and CDR2 YYNGEE. The CDR3 spans 13 residues. CDR3 DNA: TGTGCCAGCAGCGTAGACTTACAAGAGACCCAGTACTTC. Protein: CASSVDLQETQYF.

This chain links TRBV7-2 with TRBJ1-2, with D perhaps TRBD1 (5 bases). Germline CDR1 reads SGHTA; CDR2 reads FQGNSA. The CDR3 is 17 residues long. V dropped 5 bases and J dropped 0 bases, with 19 bases sitting between them. In DNA form, the CDR3 reads TGTGCCAGCAGCCTCCGCGCAGTCAGGGCAACTAACTATGGCTACACCTTC. It specifies CASSLRAVRATNYGYTF.

The CDR3 protein is CASSLSRGNTEAFF. The DNA of the CDR3 is TGCGCCAGCAGCTTATCACGGGGGAACACTGAAGCTTTCTTT. The chain combines TRBV5-1 with TRBJ1-1, with no clear D. The CDR3 totals 14 residues. Per the germline V gene, CDR1 is SGHRS and CDR2 is YFSETQ. Trimming took off 2 bases at V and 1 base at J, with 9 bases between the two ends.

The chain uses TRBV6-2 or TRBV6-3 and TRBJ2-7, with 9 bases matching TRBD2. The CDR3 is 16 residues long. CDR1 is MNHEY and CDR2 is SVGEGT in the germline V gene. Germline trimming cut 3 bases from V and 2 bases from J; bases unmatched to any gene: 8. The CDR3 loop reads CASSYMGTSTPYEQYF. The CDR3 region has the DNA TGTGCCAGCAGTTATATGGGGACTAGCACCCCCTACGAGCAGTACTTC.

The gene calls are TRBV10-3 and TRBJ1-4, with D possibly matching TRBD1 (6 bases). The CDR3 is 13 amino acids. Trimming removed 4 bases at V and 6 bases at J, with 9 bases between. CDR1 and CDR2 (germline): ENHRY, SYGVKD. The CDR3 protein is CAISADSYEKLFF. CDR3 nucleotides: TGTGCCATCAGTGCGGACAGCTATGAAAAACTGTTTTTT.

The rearrangement uses TRBV12-3 or TRBV12-4 and TRBJ2-5, with TRBD1 identical over 7 bases. The CDR3 spans 13 residues. With 3 bases clipped from V and 4 bases from J, the junction kept 2 bases outside the gene matches. CDR3 DNA: TGTGCCAGCAGTTTGCACAGGGGAGAGACCCAGTACTTC. Protein: CASSLHRGETQYF.